What follows are 19 T cell receptor beta chains derived from one specimen sequenced in a study of cytomegalovirus exposure and HLA in healthy donors. 60 Vbeta and 13 Jbeta primers were used in PCR. Assay used: immunoSEQ multiplex PCR; TCRdb lists only in-frame clones, some missing. Of under 150,000 clones listed, roughly 80% are singletons. Sample: PBMCs. Every receptor here comes from a woman aged 45-65 years in good health and CMV-seropositive.

This chain joins TRBV25-1 and TRBJ2-3; 8 bases match TRBD2. This CDR3 has 14 amino acids. In germline, CDR1 is MGHDK, CDR2 SYGVNS. V shed 7 bases and J 0 bases; nucleotides not matched to a gene: 3. In DNA, the CDR3 is TGTGCCAGCACGTTAGCGGGGAGCACAGATACGCAGTATTTT. It yields the protein CASTLAGSTDTQYF.

This chain links TRBV6-5 with TRBJ2-5; D perhaps matches TRBD1 (6 bases). The CDR3 runs to 12 residues. CDR1 is MNHEY, CDR2 SVGAGI, per germline. V was cut by 5 bases and J by 7 bases, with 11 bases left in between. In DNA form, the CDR3 reads TGTGCCAGCAGTACAGGGTGGGCGACCCAGTACTTC. This sequence encodes CASSTGWATQYF.

The chain couples TRBV15 to TRBJ2-5; weak D call: TRBD1 (6 bases). V was cut by 1 base and J by 4 bases, with 19 bases left in between. This CDR3 region has 17 residues. Looked up from germline, CDR1 is LNHNV and CDR2 is YYDKDF (reference sequence). This chain's CDR3 is CATSRARRAVDRETQYF. The CDR3 DNA reads as TGTGCCACCAGCAGAGCCCGGCGGGCGGTGGACAGAGAGACCCAGTACTTC.

The gene calls are TRBV25-1 and TRBJ1-3, with D possibly matching TRBD1 (6 bases). CDR1 is MGHDK and CDR2 is SYGVNS in the germline V gene. This CDR3 is built from 18 residues. With 2 bases removed from V and 2 bases from J, the gap between germline ends came to 19 bases. The CDR3 coding sequence is TGTGCCAGCAGTGAACCACGGAGGGGGGGCACGGCTGGAAACACCATATATTTT. Translated: CASSEPRRGGTAGNTIYF.

Here the CDR3 reads CASSLGIEVAEQYF. CDR3 bases: TGTGCCAGCAGCCTCGGGATAGAAGTAGCCGAGCAGTACTTC. The V call is TRBV4-2, the J call TRBJ2-7; maybe TRBD2 (5 bases). This CDR3 has 14 residues. Germline V gene lookup returns CDR1 LGHNA and CDR2 YNFKEQ. Deletions cut 4 bases from V and 6 bases from J, with 16 bases between.

J is TRBJ2-2 and V is TRBV5-1; no reliable D call. Germline CDR1 reads SGHRS; CDR2 reads YFSETQ. This CDR3 is 15 amino acids long. The ends were cut back, 1 base at V and 5 bases at J, with 12 bases in the middle. DNA of the CDR3: TGCGCCAGCAGCTTGAATACTCTCGTGACCGGGGAGCTGTTTTTT. Residues: CASSLNTLVTGELFF.

The CDR3 spells CASSLAAGRGEKLFF. For the CDR3, the DNA is TGTGCCAGCAGCTTAGCGGCAGGGCGAGGTGAAAAACTGTTTTTT. The rearrangement joins TRBV7-6 to TRBJ1-4; a possible D gene is TRBD1 (5 bases). CDR3 length: 15 residues. Trimming stripped 0 bases from V and 7 bases from J, with 12 bases between. From germline, CDR1 is SGHVS and CDR2 FNYEAQ.

This rearrangement joins TRBV2 to TRBJ2-7; 7 nucleotides line up with TRBD1. The junction had 7 bases not matched to a gene; V was cut back by 8 bases and J by 6 bases. Germline V gene data show CDR1 as SNHLY and CDR2 as FYNNEI. The CDR3 runs to 12 residues. CDR3 amino acids: CASGDTGVEQYF. The CDR3 coding sequence is TGTGCCAGCGGAGATACAGGGGTCGAGCAGTACTTC.

The V and J genes are TRBV18 and TRBJ1-5; 7 nucleotides match TRBD1. V shed 6 bases, J shed 2 bases, and the junction held 7 bases outside the gene matches. CDR1 KGHSH and CDR2 LQKENI come from the germline V gene. The CDR3 sequence is 15 residues long. The chain's CDR3 is CASSIGGAGNQPQHF. As DNA, the CDR3 is TGTGCCAGCTCGATAGGGGGCGCCGGCAATCAGCCCCAGCATTTT.

The chain recombines TRBV7-3 with TRBJ2-3; 9 nucleotides align to TRBD2. The CDR3 extends over 18 amino acids. With 2 bases clipped from V and 1 base from J, the junction kept 10 bases outside the gene matches. Germline V gives CDR1 SGHTA, CDR2 FQGTGA. The CDR3 here is CASSLSHTGTSRTDTQYF. DNA of the CDR3: TGTGCCAGCAGCTTATCACATACCGGGACTAGCCGCACAGATACGCAGTATTTT.

The chain recombines TRBV6-5 with TRBJ2-5; 10 bases align to TRBD2. The CDR3 is 13 residues long. Germline CDR1 is MNHEY and CDR2 is SVGAGI. J lost 5 bases, V lost 8 bases, and 5 bases had no gene match. CDR3 sequence reads: CASGTSVFETQYF. As DNA, the CDR3 is TGTGCCAGCGGGACTAGCGTTTTTGAGACCCAGTACTTC.

On this clone itself: The junction does not match germline at one end; this may be a read error. Other DNA sequences in this specimen translate into the identical CDR3. The CDR3 loop is CASSGQGENYGYTF. CDR3 in DNA: TGCGCCAGCAGTGGACAGGGAGAGAACTATGGCTACACCTTC. This chain joins TRBV6-1 and TRBJ1-2; 8 positions match TRBD1. Looked up from germline, CDR1 is MNHNS and CDR2 is SASEGT. The CDR3 totals 14 residues.

The chain has TRBV13 and TRBJ2-1; TRBD1 matches 8 bases. The germline CDR1 and CDR2 sequences are PRHDT and FYEKMQ (reference sequence). This CDR3 comprises 13 residues. Losses at the gene ends were 3 bases for V and 7 bases for J; bases not matched to a gene: 2. CDR3 residues: CASSFTGGNEQFF. The CDR3 DNA is TGTGCCAGCAGCTTTACAGGGGGGAATGAGCAGTTCTTC.

The chain recombines TRBV6-5 with TRBJ2-3; D unresolved. Trimming took off 0 bases at V and 7 bases at J, with 2 bases between the two ends. This CDR3 has 11 residues. CDR1 and CDR2 from the germline V gene are MNHEY and SVGAGI. CDR3 sequence: CASSYSYTQYF. The CDR3 DNA reads as TGTGCCAGCAGTTACTCCTATACGCAGTATTTT.

The chain uses TRBV11-3 and TRBJ2-3; no definite D call. The CDR3 extends over 13 amino acids. With 2 bases removed from V and 6 bases from J, the gap between germline ends came to 9 bases. Per germline, CDR1 SGHNT and CDR2 YENEEA. The CDR3 bases are TGTGCCAGCAGCTTATGGGCCCCGGATACGCAGTATTTT. Its translation is CASSLWAPDTQYF.

The chain carries TRBV11-2 and TRBJ2-5; 15 bases are shared with TRBD2. The CDR3 is made up of 16 amino acids. Germline CDR1 and CDR2: SGHAT and FQNNGV. V shed 6 bases, J shed 2 bases, and the junction held 4 bases outside the gene matches. The CDR3 sequence is CASRRGTSGGQETQYF. CDR3 nucleotide sequence: TGTGCCAGCAGGCGGGGGACTAGCGGGGGGCAAGAGACCCAGTACTTC.

J is TRBJ2-5 and V is TRBV6-5; no reliable D call. The V gene lost 2 bases and the J gene lost 5 bases, with 15 bases spanning the gap. Germline V gives CDR1 MNHEY, CDR2 SVGAGI. The CDR3 covers 15 residues. Here the CDR3 reads CASSYESPGWETQYF. In DNA form, the CDR3 reads TGTGCCAGCAGTTACGAGAGCCCCGGGTGGGAGACCCAGTACTTC.

The gene calls are TRBV30 and TRBJ2-7, with 8 bases identical to TRBD2. There are 14 residues in the CDR3. The V gene's germline CDR1 is GTSNPN and CDR2 SVGIG (reference sequence). The ends lost 0 bases at V and 5 bases at J; junction bases unmatched: 6. This CDR3 is CAWSVLAGTDEQYF. CDR3 in DNA: TGTGCCTGGAGTGTTTTAGCGGGGACCGACGAGCAGTACTTC.

The chain carries TRBV15 and TRBJ2-5; a possible D gene is TRBD2 (6 bases). V shed 3 bases and J shed 5 bases, with 16 bases lying between them. Germline-derived CDR1 and CDR2 are LNHNV and YYDKDF (reference sequence). The CDR3 is 15 residues long. In DNA form, the CDR3 reads TGTGCCACCAGCAGTGGATACCGGGGGTTGGAGACCCAGTACTTC. It translates to CATSSGYRGLETQYF.